The following is a T cell receptor beta chain sequence with its context. Trimming removed 5 bases at V and 1 base at J, with 11 bases between. Germline CDR1 reads LNHDA; CDR2 reads SQIVND (reference sequence). CDR3 length equals 14 residues. This specimen comes from a study of blood T cell repertoires in COVID-19. Background on the study: Spain, Italy and the United States supplied samples that represented acute and convalescent COVID-19. Nucleic acid was either cDNA or gDNA, and it came from T cells, B-cell-depleted T cells, or PBMCs.

In the original analysis: Amplification from reference gene primers served as the basis for estimated nucleated cell counts. Produced via immunoSEQ multiplex PCR; TCRdb's table is partial and in-frame only. The V and J calls and clone size are taken from that table; D and trimming were inferred from the DNA. The sample includes about 170,000 clones, about 80% seen only once; the top ten take approximately 7%. The specimen was peripheral blood. V and J are TRBV19 and TRBJ1-1, with a tentative D call TRBD1 (6 bases). The sequence derives from a woman aged 40 to 49 with COVID-19, enrolled during active disease. Here the CDR3 reads CASSVRDKNTEAFF. The CDR3 nucleotides are TGTGCCAGTAGTGTCCGGGACAAGAACACTGAAGCTTTCTTT.